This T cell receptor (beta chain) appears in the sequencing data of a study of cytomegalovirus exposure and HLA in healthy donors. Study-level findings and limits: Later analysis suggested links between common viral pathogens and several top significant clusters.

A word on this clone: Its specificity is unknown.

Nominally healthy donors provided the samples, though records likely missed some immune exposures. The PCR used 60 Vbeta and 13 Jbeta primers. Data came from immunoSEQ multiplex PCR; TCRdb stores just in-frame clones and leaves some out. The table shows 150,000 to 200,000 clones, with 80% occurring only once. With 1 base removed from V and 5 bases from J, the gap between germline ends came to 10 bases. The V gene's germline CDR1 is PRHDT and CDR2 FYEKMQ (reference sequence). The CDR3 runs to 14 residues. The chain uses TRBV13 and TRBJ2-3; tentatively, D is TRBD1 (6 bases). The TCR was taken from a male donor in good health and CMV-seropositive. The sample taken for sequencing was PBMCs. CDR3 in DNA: TGTGCCAGCAGCTTAGTCAAAGGGGGAGATACGCAGTATTTT. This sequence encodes CASSLVKGGDTQYF.